This T cell receptor beta chain was retrieved from a study of CD8+ T cells in alopecia areata. As the sequencing template, cDNA was produced by extracting RNA and reverse transcribing it. Method: immunoSEQ multiplex PCR; TCRdb's copy keeps in-frame clones and lacks some. Of 80,000 to 95,000 clones in the sample, 40% to 50% were seen once. This clone was observed a few times. This CDR3 region has 13 residues. CDR1 is LNHDA, CDR2 SQIVND, per germline (reference sequence). V was cut by 3 bases and J by 6 bases, with 11 bases left in between. Indicated treatment: oral pan-JAK inhibitor, 5-10 mg twice daily.

The sequence was collected from a human donor with alopecia areata. The source was CD8+ T cells sorted from blood, collected at week 24, from a patient treated with tofacitinib. The rearrangement uses TRBV19 and TRBJ1-1, with D possibly matching TRBD1 (5 bases). CDR3 residues: CASSIGGWAEAFF. The CDR3 region has the DNA TGTGCCAGTAGTATTGGGGGATGGGCTGAAGCTTTCTTT.